This note documents a single TCR beta chain sequence. No antigen is known for it. This sample stems from a study of shared clonotypes between healthy human individuals. Overall study results and limits: Approximately 4.6% of naive CD4 clonotypes were shared across a handful of donors.

This CDR3 region has 16 residues. Germline V gene sequence: CDR1 SGHVS, CDR2 FQNEAQ. V was trimmed by 5 bases and J by 2 bases, leaving 16 bases between them. The repertoire was sequenced with immunoSEQ multiplex PCR; TCRdb's copy has only in-frame clones and lacks some. The table shows more than 2 million clones, with 90% to 96% occurring only once. This clonotype was obtained from a man aged 18 to 29 in good health. Material for sequencing was naive CD4+ T cells sorted from blood. Subset of the sample: CD45RA+ positively selected. The chain has TRBV7-8 and TRBJ1-5; possibly TRBD1 for D (6 bases). CDR3 DNA: TGTGCCAGCAGCCCGCACCAGGGGATGGGCAATCAGCCCCAGCATTTT. Protein product: CASSPHQGMGNQPQHF.